The clone carrying this T cell receptor (beta chain) was seen repeatedly, ten times or more. TCRdb called the 5' RACE reads again in MiXCR, with one record for every CDR3 protein. Of 25,000 to 35,000 distinct CDR3 sequences in the sample, about an eighth were seen once. Time point of the sample: technical triplicate 2. The data were obtained in a study of neurological immune-mediated disorders. The clonotype comes from a female donor with HTLV-1-associated myelopathy (HAM/TSP). The material sequenced was CD4+ T cells from blood.

The CDR3 spells CASSLVGGTYGYTF. CDR3 DNA sequence: TGTGCCAGCAGTTTAGTTGGGGGCACCTATGGCTACACCTTC. The V gene is TRBV28, the J gene TRBJ1-2; D may be TRBD1 (6 bases). This CDR3 is built from 14 residues. V lost 2 bases to trimming and J lost 4 bases, with 11 bases between them. Looked up from germline, CDR1 is MDHEN and CDR2 is SYDVKM.